Sequencing of this T cell receptor beta chain was carried out in a study of blood T cell repertoires in COVID-19. For the study at large: Collection of acute and convalescent COVID-19 samples took place in the United States, Italy and Spain. Sources were T cells, B-cell-depleted T cells, or PBMCs; the material itself was cDNA or gDNA.

The CDR3 consists of 13 residues. V was clipped by 5 bases and J by 2 bases, with 10 bases between them. Germline lookup yields CDR1 SGHNT and CDR2 YYREEE (reference sequence). Per the original methods: Nucleated cell number was recorded as an estimate derived from reference gene primer amplification. Assay used: immunoSEQ multiplex PCR; TCRdb lists only in-frame clones, some missing. The V and J calls and clone size were taken over from that table, and D and trimming were inferred from the DNA. Altogether about 90,000 clones are present, roughly nine tenths being singletons, with the ten largest covering about 1.8%.

This rearrangement joins TRBV5-4 to TRBJ2-5, with TRBD1 as a possible D gene (6 bases). The sample consisted of peripheral blood. The clonotype was recovered from a human donor with active COVID-19. The donor label of this sample is uncertain. DNA for the CDR3: TGTGCCAGCAGACAGGGTGGACAAGAGACCCAGTACTTC. Its protein is CASRQGGQETQYF.